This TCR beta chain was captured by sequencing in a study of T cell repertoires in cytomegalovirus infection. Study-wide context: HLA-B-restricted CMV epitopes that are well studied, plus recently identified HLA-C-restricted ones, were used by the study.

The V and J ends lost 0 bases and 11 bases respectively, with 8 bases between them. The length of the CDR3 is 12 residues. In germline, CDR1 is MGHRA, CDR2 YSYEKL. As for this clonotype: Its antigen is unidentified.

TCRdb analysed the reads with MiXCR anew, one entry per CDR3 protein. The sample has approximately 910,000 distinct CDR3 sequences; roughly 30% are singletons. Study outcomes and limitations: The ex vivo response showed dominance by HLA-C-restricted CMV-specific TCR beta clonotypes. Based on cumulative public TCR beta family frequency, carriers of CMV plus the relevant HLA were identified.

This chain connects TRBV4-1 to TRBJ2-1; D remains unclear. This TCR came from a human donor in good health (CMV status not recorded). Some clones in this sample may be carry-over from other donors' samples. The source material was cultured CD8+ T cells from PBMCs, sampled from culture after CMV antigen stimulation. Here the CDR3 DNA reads TGCGCCAGCAGCCAAGAGGTAGCTAAGCAGTTCTTC. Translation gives CASSQEVAKQFF.